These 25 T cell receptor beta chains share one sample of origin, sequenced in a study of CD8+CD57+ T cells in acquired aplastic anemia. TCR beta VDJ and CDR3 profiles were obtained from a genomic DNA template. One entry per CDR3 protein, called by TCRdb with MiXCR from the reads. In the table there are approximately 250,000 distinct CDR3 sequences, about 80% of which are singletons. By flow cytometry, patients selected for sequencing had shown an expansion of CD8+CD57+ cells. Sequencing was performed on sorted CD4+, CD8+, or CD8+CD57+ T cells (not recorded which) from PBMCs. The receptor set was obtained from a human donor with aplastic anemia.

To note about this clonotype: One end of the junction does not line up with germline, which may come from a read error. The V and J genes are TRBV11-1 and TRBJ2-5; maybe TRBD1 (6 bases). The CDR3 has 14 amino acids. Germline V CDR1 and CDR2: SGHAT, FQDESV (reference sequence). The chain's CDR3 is CATSRGRTEETQYF. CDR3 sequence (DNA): TGTGCCACCAGCAGAGGTAGGACAGAAGAGACCCAGTACTTC.

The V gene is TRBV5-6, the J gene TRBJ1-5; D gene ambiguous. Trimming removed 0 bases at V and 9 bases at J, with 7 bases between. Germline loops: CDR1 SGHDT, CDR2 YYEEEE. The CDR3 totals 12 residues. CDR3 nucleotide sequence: TGTGCCAGCAGCTTGGGGGAGGGGCCCCAGCATTTT. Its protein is CASSLGEGPQHF.

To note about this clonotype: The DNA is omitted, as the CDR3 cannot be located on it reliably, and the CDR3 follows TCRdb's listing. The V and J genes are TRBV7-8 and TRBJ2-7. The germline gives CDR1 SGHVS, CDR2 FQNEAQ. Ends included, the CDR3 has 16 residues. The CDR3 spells CASSLGVQRPSTSQYV.

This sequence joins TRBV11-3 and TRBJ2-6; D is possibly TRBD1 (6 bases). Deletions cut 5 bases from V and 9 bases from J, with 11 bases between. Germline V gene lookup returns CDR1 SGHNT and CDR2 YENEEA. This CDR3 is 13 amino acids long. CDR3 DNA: TGTGCCAGCAGCCCCTGGGGGCACAACGTCCTGACTTTC. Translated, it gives CASSPWGHNVLTF.

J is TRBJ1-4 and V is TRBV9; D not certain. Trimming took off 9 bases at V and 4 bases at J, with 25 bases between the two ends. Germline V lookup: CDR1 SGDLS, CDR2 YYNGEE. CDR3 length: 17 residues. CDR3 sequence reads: CAISEASGKQFNEKLFF. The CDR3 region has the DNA TGTGCCATCAGTGAGGCTTCAGGTAAACAGTTTAATGAAAAACTGTTTTTT.

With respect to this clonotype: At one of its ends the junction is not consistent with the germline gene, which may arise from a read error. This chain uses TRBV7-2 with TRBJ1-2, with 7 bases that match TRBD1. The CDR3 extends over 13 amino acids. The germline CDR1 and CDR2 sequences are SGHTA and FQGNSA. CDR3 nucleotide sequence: TGTGCCAGCAGCCAAGATCTGACAGGGAACTATGAATTC. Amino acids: CASSQDLTGNYEF. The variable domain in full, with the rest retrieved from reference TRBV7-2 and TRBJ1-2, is GAGVSQSPSNKVTEKGKDVELRCDPISGHTALYWYRQSLGQGLEFLIYFQGNSAPDKSGLPSDRFSAERTGGSVSTLTIQRTQQEDSAVYLCASSQDLTGNYEFGSGTRLTVV.

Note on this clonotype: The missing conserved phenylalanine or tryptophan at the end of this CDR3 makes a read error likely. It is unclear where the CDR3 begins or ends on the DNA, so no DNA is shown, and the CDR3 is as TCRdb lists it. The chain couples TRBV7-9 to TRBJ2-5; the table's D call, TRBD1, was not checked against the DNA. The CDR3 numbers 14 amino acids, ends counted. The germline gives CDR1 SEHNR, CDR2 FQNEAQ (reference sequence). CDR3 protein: CASSLGGSHGANVL.

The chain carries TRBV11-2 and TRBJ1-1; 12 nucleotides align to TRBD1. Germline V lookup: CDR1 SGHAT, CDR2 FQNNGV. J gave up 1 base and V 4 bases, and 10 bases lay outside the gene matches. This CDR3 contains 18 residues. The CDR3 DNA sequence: TGTGCCAGCAGCTCTACTGCAGGGGACAGGGGGCCGAACACTGAAGCTTTCTTT. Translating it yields CASSSTAGDRGPNTEAFF.

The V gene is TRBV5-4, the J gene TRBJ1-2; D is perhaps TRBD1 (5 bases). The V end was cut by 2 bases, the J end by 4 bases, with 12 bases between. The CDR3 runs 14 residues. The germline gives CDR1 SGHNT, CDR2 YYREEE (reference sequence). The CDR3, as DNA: TGTGCCAGCAGCTTTACTAGCGGGGGCTATGGCTACACCTTC. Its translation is CASSFTSGGYGYTF.

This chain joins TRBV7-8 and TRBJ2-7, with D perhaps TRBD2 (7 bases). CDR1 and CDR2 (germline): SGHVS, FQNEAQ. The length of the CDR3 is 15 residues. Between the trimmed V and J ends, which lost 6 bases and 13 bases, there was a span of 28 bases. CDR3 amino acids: CASSLPGGLVTEYYF. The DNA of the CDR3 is TGTGCCAGCAGTTTGCCGGGGGGCCTAGTTACGGAGTATTACTTC.

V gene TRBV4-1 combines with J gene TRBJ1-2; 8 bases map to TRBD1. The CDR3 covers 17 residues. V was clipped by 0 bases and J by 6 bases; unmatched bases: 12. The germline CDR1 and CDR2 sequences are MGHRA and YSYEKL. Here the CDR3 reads CASSQDLGRGQIDGYTF. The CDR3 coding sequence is TGCGCCAGCAGCCAAGACCTGGGCAGGGGGCAAATTGATGGCTACACCTTC.

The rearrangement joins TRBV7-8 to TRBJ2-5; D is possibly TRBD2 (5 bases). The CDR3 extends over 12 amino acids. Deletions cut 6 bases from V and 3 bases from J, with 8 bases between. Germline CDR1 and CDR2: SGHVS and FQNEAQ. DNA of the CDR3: TGTGCCAGCAGATGGGGAGAAGAGACCCAGTACTTC. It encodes CASRWGEETQYF.

The CDR3 protein is CASSLGGGRDYGYTF. The CDR3 DNA sequence: TGTGCCAGCAGCTTGGGGGGGGGGCGGGACTATGGCTACACCTTC. This sequence joins TRBV5-6 and TRBJ1-2; TRBD1 might be the D (6 bases). Germline-derived CDR1 and CDR2 are SGHDT and YYEEEE. CDR3 length: 15 residues. With 0 bases removed from V and 3 bases from J, the gap between germline ends came to 12 bases.

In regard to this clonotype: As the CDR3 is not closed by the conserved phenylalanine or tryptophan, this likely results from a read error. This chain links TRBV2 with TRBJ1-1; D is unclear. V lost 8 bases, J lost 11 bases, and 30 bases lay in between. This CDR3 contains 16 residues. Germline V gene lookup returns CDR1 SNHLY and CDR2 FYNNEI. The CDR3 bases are TGTGCCAGCGGTGGAGCGCGCATCGTGTGTGGCTACGAGGCTTTCGTT. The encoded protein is CASGGARIVCGYEAFV.

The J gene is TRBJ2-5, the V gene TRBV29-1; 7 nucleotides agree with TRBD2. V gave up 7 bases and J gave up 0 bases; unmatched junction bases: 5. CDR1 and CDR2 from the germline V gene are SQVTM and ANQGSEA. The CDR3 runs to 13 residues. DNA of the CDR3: TGCAGCGCAGTGGGGGGGTACCAAGAGACCCAGTACTTC. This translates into CSAVGGYQETQYF.

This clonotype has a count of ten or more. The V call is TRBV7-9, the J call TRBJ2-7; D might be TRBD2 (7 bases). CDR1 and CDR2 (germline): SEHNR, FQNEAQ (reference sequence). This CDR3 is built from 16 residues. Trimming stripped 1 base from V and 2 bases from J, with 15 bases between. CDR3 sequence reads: CASSLVGGVGAYEQYF. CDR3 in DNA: TGTGCCAGCAGCTTAGTAGGGGGGGTGGGAGCCTACGAGCAGTACTTC.

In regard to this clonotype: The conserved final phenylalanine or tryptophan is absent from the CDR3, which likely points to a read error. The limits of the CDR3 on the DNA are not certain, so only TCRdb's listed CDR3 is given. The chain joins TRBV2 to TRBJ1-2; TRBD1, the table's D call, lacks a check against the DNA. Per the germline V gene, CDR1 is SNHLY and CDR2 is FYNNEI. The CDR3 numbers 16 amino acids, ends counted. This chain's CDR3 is CASSSRGMDEQFFYPV.

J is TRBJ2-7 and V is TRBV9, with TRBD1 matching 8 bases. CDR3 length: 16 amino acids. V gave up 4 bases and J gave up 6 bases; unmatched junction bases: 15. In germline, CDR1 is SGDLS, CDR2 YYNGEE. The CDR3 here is CASSLWVQGARAEQYV. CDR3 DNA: TGTGCCAGCAGCCTCTGGGTTCAGGGGGCCAGGGCCGAGCAGTACGTC.

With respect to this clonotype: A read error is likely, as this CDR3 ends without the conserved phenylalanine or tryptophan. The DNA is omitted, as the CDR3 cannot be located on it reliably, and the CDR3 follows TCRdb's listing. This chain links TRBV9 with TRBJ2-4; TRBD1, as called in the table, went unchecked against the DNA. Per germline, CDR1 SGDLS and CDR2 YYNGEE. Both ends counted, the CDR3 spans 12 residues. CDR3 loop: CASSGGGTGLNY.

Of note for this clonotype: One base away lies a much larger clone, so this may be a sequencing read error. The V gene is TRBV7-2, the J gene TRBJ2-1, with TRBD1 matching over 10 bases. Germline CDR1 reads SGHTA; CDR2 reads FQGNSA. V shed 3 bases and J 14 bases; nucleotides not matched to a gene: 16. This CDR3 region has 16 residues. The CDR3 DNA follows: TGTGCCAGCAGCTTGACAGGGGGCGCCGACTATGGCTACAAGTTCTTC. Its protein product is CASSLTGGADYGYKFF. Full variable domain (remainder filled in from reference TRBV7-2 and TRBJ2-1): GAGVSQSPSNKVTEKGKDVELRCDPISGHTALYWYRQSLGQGLEFLIYFQGNSAPDKSGLPSDRFSAERTGGSVSTLTIQRTQQEDSAVYLCASSLTGGADYGYKFFGPGTRLTVL.

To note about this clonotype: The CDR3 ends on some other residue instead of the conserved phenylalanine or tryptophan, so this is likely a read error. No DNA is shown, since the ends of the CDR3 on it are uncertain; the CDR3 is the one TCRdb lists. This CDR3 is CACGDGGNQEKYFC. The V gene is TRBV2, the J gene TRBJ2-5; the table's D gene call, TRBD1, was not cross checked with the DNA. The CDR3 is 14 amino acids in total, end residues counted. Germline V gene data show CDR1 as SNHLY and CDR2 as FYNNEI.

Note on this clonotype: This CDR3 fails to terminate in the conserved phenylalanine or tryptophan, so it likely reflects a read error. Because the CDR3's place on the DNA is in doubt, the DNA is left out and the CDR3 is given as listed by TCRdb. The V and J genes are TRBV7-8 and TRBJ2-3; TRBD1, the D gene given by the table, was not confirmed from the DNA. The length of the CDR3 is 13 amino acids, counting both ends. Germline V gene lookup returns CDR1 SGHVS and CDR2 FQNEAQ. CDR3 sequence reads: CASGDGQGDTENL.

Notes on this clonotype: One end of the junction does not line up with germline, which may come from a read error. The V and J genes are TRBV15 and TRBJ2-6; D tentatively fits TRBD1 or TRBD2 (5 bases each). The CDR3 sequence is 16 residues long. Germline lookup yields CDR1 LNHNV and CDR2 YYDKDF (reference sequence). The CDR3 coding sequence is TGTGCCACCAGCAGAGGGGGCAACTACGGGGCCCACGACCTCGCTTTC. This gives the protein CATSRGGNYGAHDLAF.

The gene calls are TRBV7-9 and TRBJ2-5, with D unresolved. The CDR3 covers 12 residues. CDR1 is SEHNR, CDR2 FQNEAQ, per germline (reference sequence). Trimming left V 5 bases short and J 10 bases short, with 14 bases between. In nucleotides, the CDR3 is TGTGCCAGCAGCCGAGATAGGAAGAACCAGTACTTC. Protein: CASSRDRKNQYF.

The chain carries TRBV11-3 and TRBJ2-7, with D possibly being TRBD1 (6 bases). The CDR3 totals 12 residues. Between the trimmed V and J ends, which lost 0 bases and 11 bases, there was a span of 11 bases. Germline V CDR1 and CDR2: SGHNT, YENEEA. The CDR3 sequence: CASSLDVTGEYV. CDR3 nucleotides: TGTGCCAGCAGCTTAGATGTGACAGGCGAGTACGTC.